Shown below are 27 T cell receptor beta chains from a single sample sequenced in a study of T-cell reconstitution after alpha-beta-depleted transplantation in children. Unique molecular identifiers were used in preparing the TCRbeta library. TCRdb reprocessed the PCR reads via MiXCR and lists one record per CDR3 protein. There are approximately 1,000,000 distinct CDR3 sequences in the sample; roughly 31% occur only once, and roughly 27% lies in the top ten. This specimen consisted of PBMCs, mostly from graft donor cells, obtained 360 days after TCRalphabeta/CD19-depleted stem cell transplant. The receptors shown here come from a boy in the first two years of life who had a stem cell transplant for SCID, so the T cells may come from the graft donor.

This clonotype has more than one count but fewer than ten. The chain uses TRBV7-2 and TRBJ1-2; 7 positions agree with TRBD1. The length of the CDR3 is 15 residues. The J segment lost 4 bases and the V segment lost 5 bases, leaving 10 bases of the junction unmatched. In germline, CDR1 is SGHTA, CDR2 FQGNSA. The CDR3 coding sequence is TGTGCCAGCAGCCGGACAGGACTCGGGGGCTATGGCTACACCTTC. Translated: CASSRTGLGGYGYTF.

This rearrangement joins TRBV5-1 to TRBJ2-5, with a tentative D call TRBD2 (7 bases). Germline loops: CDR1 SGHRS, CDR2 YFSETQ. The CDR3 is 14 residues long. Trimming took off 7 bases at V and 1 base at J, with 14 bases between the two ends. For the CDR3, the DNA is TGCGCCAGCGATCGCGGGGGCCTCCAAGAGACCCAGTACTTC. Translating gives CASDRGGLQETQYF.

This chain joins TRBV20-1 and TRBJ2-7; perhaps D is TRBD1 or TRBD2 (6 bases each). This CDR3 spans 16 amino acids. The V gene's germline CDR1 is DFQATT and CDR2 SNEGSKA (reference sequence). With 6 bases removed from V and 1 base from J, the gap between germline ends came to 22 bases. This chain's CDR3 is CSAKKGGLETSYEQYF. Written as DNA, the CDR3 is TGCAGTGCAAAAAAAGGGGGGTTGGAGACGTCCTACGAGCAGTACTTC.

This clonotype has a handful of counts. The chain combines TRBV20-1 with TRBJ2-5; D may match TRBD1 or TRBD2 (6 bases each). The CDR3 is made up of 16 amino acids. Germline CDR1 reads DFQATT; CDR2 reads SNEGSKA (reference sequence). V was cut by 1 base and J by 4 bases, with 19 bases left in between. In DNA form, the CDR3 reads TGCAGTGCTAGAGTCTCCAAGAAGGGGGGTCGAGAGACCCAGTACTTC. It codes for CSARVSKKGGRETQYF.

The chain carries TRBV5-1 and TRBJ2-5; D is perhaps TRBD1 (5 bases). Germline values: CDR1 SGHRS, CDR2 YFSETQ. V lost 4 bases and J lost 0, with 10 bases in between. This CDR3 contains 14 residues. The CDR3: CASSLIRDQETQYF. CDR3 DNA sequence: TGCGCCAGCAGCCTAATCAGGGACCAAGAGACCCAGTACTTC.

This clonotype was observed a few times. CDR3 residues: CASSLVRRETQYF. In nucleotides, the CDR3 is TGTGCCAGCAGCTTAGTTCGGCGTGAGACCCAGTACTTC. The chain carries TRBV7-2 and TRBJ2-5, with no clear D. CDR1 is SGHTA and CDR2 is FQGNSA in the germline V gene. This CDR3 comprises 13 residues. Trimming removed 1 base at V and 5 bases at J, with 8 bases between. Supplemented by reference TRBV7-2 and TRBJ2-5, the full variable domain reads GAGVSQSPSNKVTEKGKDVELRCDPISGHTALYWYRQSLGQGLEFLIYFQGNSAPDKSGLPSDRFSAERTGGSVSTLTIQRTQQEDSAVYLCASSLVRRETQYFGPGTRLLVL.

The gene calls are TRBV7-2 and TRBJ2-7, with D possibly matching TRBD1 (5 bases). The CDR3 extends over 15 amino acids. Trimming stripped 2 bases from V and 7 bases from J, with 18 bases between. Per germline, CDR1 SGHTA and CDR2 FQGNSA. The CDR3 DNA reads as TGTGCCAGCAGCTTACAGCCCTCTGGGGCCGGGGAGCAGTACTTC. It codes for CASSLQPSGAGEQYF.

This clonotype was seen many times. The CDR3 protein is CASSIYKPGGRDEQFF. DNA for the CDR3: TGTGCCAGCAGCATCTATAAGCCGGGGGGGCGCGATGAGCAGTTCTTC. The V gene is TRBV5-6, the J gene TRBJ2-1, with 8 bases fitting TRBD2. V trimming: 4 bases; J trimming: 8 bases; junction bases outside the gene matches: 14. CDR1 SGHDT and CDR2 YYEEEE come from the germline V gene. The CDR3 consists of 16 residues.

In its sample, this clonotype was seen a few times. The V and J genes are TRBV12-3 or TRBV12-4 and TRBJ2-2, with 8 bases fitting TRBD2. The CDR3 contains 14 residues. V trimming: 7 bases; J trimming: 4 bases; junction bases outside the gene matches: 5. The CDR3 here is CASTPRGGTGELFF. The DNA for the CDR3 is TGTGCCAGCACCCCCCGGGGGGGCACCGGGGAGCTGTTTTTT.

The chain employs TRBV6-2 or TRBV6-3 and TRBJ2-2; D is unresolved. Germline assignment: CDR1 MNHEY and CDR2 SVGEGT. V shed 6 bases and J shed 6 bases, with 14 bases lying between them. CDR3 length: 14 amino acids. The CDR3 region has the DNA TGTGCCAGCAGATCTAACAGACGGGCCGGGGAGCTGTTTTTT. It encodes CASRSNRRAGELFF.

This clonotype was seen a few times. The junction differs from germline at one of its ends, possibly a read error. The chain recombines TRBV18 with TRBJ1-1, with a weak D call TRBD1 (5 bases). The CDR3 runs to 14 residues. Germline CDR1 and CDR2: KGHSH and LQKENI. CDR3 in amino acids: CASSPGRVGGAGLF. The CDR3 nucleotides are TGTGCCAGCTCACCCGGTCGGGTAGGAGGTGCGGGACTCTTT.

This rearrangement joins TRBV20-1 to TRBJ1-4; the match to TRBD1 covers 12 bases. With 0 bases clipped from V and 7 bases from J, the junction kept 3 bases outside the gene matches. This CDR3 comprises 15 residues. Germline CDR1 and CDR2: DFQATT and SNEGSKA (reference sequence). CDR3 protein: CSAREGQGAIEKLFF. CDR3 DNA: TGCAGTGCTAGAGAGGGACAGGGGGCGATTGAAAAACTGTTTTTT.

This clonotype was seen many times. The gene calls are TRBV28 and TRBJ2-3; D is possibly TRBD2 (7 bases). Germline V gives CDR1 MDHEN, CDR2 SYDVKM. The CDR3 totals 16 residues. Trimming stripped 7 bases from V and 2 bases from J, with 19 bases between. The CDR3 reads CASTSPRGALTDTQYF. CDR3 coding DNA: TGTGCCAGCACCTCTCCCCGGGGGGCTCTCACAGATACGCAGTATTTT.

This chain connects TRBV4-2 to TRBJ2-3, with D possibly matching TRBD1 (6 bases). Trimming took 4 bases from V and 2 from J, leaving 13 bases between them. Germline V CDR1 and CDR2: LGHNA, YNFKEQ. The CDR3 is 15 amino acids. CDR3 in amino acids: CASSRWGPNTDTQYF. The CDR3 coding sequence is TGTGCCAGCAGCCGGTGGGGGCCCAACACAGATACGCAGTATTTT.

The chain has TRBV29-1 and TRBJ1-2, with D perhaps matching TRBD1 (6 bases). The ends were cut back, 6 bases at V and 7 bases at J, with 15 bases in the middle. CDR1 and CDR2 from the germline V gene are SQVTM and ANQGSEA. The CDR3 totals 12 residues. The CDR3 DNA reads TGCAGCGTGAACAGGGTATTGGGTGGCTACACCTTC. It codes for CSVNRVLGGYTF.

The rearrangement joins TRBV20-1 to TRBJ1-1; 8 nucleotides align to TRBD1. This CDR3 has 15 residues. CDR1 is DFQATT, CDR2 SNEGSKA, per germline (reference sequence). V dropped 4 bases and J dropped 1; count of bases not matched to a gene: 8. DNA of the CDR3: TGCAGTGCTATCGACAGGGGACGAGGGAACACTGAAGCTTTCTTT. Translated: CSAIDRGRGNTEAFF.

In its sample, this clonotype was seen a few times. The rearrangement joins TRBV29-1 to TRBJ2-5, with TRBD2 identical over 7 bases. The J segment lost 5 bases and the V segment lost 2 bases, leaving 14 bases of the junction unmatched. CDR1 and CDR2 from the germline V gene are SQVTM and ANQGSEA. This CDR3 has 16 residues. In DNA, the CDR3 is TGCAGCGTTGAATTATGGGGGGGAGCTCCAGGGGAGACCCAGTACTTC. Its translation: CSVELWGGAPGETQYF.

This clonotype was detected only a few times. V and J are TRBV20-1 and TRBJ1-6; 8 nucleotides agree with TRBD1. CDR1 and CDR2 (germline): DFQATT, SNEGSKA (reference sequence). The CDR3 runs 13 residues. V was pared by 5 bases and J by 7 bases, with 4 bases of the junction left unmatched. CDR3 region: CSAHRDRNSPLHF. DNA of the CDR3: TGCAGTGCTCACCGGGACAGGAATTCACCCCTCCACTTT.

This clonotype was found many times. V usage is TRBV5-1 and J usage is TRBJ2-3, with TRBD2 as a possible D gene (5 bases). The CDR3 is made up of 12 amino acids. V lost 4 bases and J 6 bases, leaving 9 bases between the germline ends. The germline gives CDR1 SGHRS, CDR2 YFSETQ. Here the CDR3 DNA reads TGCGCCAGCAGCGCGCCGGGGGATACGCAGTATTTT. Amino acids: CASSAPGDTQYF.

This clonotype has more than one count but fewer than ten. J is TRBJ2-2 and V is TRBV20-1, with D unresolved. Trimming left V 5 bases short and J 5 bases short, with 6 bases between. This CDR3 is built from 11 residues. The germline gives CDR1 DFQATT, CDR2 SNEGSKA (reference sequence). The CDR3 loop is CSAGSTGELFF. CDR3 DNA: TGCAGTGCTGGTTCTACCGGGGAGCTGTTTTTT.

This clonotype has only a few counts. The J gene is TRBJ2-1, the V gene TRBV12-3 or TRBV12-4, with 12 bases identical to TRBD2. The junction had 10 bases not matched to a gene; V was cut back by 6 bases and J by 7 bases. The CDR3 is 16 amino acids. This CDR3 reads CASRTSGGRPLNEQFF. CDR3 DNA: TGTGCCAGCAGAACTAGCGGGGGGCGCCCGCTGAATGAGCAGTTCTTC.

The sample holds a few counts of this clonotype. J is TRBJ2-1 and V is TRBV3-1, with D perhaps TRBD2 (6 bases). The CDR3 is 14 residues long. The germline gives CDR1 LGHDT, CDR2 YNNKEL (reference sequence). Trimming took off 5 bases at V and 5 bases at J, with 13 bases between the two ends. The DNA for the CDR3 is TGTGCCAGCAGCAACCGGGACTGGAACAATGAGCAGTTCTTC. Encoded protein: CASSNRDWNNEQFF.

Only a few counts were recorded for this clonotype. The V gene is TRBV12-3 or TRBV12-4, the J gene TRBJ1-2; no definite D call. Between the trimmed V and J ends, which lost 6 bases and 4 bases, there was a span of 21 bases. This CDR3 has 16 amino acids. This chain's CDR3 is CASSLWPLPDSYGYTF. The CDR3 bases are TGTGCCAGCAGCCTTTGGCCCCTCCCGGATAGCTATGGCTACACCTTC.

The CDR3 nucleotides are TGTGCCACCAGTGACCCAAGGAGCGGGGTCAATGAGCAGTTCTTC. It specifies CATSDPRSGVNEQFF. This chain uses TRBV24-1 with TRBJ2-1, with TRBD2 identical over 7 bases. V lost 4 bases to trimming and J lost 6 bases; unmatched junction nucleotides: 8. This CDR3 has 15 residues. Germline V gives CDR1 KGHDR, CDR2 SFDVKD.

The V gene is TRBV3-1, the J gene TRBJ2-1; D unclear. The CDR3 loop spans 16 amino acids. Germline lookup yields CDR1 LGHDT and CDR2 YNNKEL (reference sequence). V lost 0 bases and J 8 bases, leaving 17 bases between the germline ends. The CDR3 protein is CASSQEVTGLFDEQFF. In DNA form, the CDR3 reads TGTGCCAGCAGCCAAGAGGTGACTGGGCTCTTCGATGAGCAGTTCTTC.

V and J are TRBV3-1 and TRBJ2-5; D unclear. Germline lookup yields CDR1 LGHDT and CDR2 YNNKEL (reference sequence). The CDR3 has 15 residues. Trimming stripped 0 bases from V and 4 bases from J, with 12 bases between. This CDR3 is CASSQERLGRETQYF. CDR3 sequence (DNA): TGTGCCAGCAGCCAAGAACGGCTAGGCAGAGAGACCCAGTACTTC.

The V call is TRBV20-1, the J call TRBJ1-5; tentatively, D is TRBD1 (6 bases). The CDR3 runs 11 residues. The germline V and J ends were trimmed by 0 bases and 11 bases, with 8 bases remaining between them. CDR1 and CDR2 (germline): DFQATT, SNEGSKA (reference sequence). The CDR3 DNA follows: TGCAGTGCTAGAGAGGCAGGGGCCCAGCATTTT. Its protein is CSAREAGAQHF.